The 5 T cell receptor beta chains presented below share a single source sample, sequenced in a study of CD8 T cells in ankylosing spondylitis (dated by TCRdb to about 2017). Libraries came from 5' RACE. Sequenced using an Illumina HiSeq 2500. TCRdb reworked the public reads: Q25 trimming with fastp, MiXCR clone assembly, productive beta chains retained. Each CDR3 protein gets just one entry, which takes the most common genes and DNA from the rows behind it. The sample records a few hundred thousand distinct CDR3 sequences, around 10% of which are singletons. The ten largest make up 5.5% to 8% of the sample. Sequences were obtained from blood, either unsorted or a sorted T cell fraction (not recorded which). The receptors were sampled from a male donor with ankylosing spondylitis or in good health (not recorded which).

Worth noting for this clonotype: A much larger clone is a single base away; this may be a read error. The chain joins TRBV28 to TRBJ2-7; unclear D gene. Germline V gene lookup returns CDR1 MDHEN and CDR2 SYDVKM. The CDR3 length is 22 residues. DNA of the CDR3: TGTGCCAGCAGTTTCGTTTTCCCTTCCGCCCTTCCTGGGGTCTCTTCTACCTACGCGCAGTACTTC. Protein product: CASSFVFPSALPGVSSTYAQYF.

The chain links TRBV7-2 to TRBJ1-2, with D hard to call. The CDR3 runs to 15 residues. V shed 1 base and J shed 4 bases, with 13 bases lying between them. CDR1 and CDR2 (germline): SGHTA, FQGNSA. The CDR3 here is CASSLDSASFYGYTF. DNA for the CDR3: TGTGCCAGCAGCTTAGATTCTGCGTCCTTCTATGGCTACACCTTC. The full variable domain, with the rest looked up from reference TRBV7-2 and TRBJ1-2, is GAGVSQSPSNKVTEKGKDVELRCDPISGHTALYWYRQSLGQGLEFLIYFQGNSAPDKSGLPSDRFSAERTGGSVSTLTIQRTQQEDSAVYLCASSLDSASFYGYTFGSGTRLTVV.

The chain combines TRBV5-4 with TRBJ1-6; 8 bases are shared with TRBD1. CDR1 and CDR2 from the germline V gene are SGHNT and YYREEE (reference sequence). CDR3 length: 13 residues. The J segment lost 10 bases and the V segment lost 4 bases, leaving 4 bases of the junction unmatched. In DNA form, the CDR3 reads TGTGCCAGCAGCCTGGACAGGGACTCACCCCTCCACTTT. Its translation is CASSLDRDSPLHF.

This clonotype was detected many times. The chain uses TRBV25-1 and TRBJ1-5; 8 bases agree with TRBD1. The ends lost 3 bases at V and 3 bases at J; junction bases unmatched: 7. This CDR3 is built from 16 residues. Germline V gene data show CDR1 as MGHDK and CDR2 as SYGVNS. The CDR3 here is CASSDSDRGLNQPQHF. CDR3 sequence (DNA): TGTGCCAGCAGTGACTCTGACAGGGGCCTCAATCAGCCCCAGCATTTT.

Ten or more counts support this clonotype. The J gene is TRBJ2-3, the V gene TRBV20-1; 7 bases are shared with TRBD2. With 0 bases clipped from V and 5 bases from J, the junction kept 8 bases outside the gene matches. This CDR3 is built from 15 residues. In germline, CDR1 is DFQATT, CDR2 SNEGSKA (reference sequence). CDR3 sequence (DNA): TGCAGTGCTAGAGATCCAACTAGCGCTGGAGATACGCAGTATTTT. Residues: CSARDPTSAGDTQYF.